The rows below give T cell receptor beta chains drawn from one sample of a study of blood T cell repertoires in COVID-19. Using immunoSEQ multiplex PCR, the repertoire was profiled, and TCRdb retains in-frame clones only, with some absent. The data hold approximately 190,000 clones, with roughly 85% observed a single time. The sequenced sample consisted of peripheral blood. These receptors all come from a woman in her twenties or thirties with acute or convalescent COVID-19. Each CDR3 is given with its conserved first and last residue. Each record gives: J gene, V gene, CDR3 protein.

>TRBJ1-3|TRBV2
CASSETGFSGNTIYF
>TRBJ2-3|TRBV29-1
CSVGGTTSAAQYF
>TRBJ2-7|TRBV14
CASSHWTSGTEQYF
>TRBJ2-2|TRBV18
CATKRAGSNTGELFF
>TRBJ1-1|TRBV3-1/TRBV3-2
CASSQTRGLAFF
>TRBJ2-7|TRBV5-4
CASSSDSGTAEQYF
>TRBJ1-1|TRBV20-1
CSAIRQLEAFF
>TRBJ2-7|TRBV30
CAWSSFRASLSYEQYF
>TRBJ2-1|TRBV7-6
CASSLATGGYNEQFF
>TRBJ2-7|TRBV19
CASKGAHEQYF
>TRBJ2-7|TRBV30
CAWGRGLDYEQYF
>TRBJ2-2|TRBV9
CASSVAPLGAPNTGELFF
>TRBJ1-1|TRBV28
CASSLSSDTEAFF
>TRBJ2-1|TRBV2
CASSGTSGNYNEQFF
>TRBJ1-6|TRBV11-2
CASSLERTTDSPLHF
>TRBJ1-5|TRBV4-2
CASSQGDRADQPQHF
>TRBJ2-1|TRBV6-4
CASSALAGAHNEQFF
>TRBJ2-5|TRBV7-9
CASNLLQGFQETQYF
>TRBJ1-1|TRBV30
CAWSRRQGMNTEAFF
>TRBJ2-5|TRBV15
CATSREVSGPETQYF
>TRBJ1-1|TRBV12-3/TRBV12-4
CASSLGQEAFF
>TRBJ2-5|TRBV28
CASSRGTPGQETQYF
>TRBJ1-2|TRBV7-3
CASSAPSRGPGGYTF
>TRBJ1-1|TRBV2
CASSVLLNTEAFF
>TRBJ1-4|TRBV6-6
CASSAGRTNEKLFF
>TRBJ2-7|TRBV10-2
CATIADSPYEQYF
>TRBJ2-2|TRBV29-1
CSVDQGYTGELFF
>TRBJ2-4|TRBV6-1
CASSEFGGATKNIQYF
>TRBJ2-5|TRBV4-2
CASSQDASGEETQYF
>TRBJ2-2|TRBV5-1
CASRKTGVDTGELFF
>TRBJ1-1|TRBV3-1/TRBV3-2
CASSQALNTEAFF
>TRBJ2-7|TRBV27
CASSLGTGSYEQYF
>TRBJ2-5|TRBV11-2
CASSLAAGRVAGYQETQYF
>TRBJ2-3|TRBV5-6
CASSLGLAGVDDTQYF
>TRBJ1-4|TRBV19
CASSIMSNEKLFF
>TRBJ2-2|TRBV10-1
CASRMTRFTGELFF
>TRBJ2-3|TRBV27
CASSLLLAGDTQYF
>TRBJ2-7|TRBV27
CASSPRPDEQYF
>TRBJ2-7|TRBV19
CASSRTSSYEQYF
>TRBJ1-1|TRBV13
CASSSGTGITEAFF
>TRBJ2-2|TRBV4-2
CASSLQTSGANTGELFF
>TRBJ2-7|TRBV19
CASSIGETGQYF
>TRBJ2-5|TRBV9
CASSVGTVQETQYF
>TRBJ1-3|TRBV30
CAWGAAAQSRNTIYF
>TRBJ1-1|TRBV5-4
CAASPQRMNTEAFF